The 7 T cell receptor beta chains presented below share a single source sample, sequenced in a study of blood T cell repertoires in COVID-19. This table comes from immunoSEQ multiplex PCR, and its TCRdb copy is limited to in-frame clones, with some not included. The sample lists about 230,000 clones, around 83% occurring once. The sample was peripheral blood. Receptor source: a woman aged 45 to 65 with acute or convalescent COVID-19.

The J gene is TRBJ1-2, the V gene TRBV5-1, with unresolved D. CDR3 length: 14 amino acids. V was trimmed by 4 bases and J by 8 bases, leaving 18 bases between them. Per germline, CDR1 SGHRS and CDR2 YFSETQ. Here the CDR3 DNA reads TGCGCCAGCAGCGTTGGAGAGGTCCGAAGGGGCTACACCTTC. Its translation is CASSVGEVRRGYTF.

The chain combines TRBV2 with TRBJ2-3; TRBD1 might be the D (5 bases). The V end was cut by 4 bases, the J end by 5 bases, with 13 bases between. The CDR3 totals 14 residues. From germline, CDR1 is SNHLY and CDR2 FYNNEI. CDR3 nucleotide sequence: TGTGCCAGCAGTGTGAGAAGGGGTCAAGATACGCAGTATTTT. Translating gives CASSVRRGQDTQYF.

V gene TRBV9 combines with J gene TRBJ2-7; 7 bases line up with TRBD1. The J segment lost 2 bases and the V segment lost 3 bases, leaving 5 bases of the junction unmatched. The CDR3 runs to 14 residues. Germline CDR1 SGDLS, CDR2 YYNGEE. CDR3 region: CASSETGTPYEQYF. Written as DNA, the CDR3 is TGTGCCAGCAGCGAGACAGGGACCCCCTACGAGCAGTACTTC.

This clone has a handful of counts. This chain joins TRBV7-9 and TRBJ1-1; D is undetermined. CDR1 and CDR2 (germline): SEHNR, FQNEAQ (reference sequence). The V gene lost 1 base and the J gene lost 7 bases, with 10 bases spanning the gap. CDR3 size: 13 residues. The CDR3 DNA follows: TGTGCCAGCAGCTTAGGCGGATTGGGTGAAGCTTTCTTT. This translates into CASSLGGLGEAFF.

The chain combines TRBV19 with TRBJ2-7; D is unclear. There are 14 residues in the CDR3. Germline lookup yields CDR1 LNHDA and CDR2 SQIVND (reference sequence). Trimming removed 4 bases at V and 2 bases at J, with 12 bases between. The CDR3 nucleotides read TGTGCCAGTAGTACGATGGTGGCAGCCTACGAGCAGTACTTC. Protein sequence: CASSTMVAAYEQYF.

The chain combines TRBV19 with TRBJ1-1, with a weak D call TRBD1 (6 bases). Per the germline V gene, CDR1 is LNHDA and CDR2 is SQIVND (reference sequence). Between the trimmed V and J ends, which lost 6 bases and 0 bases, there was a span of 17 bases. The CDR3 loop spans 16 amino acids. The CDR3 loop is CASRPGHRGVNTEAFF. DNA of the CDR3: TGTGCCAGTAGACCGGGACACCGGGGGGTGAACACTGAAGCTTTCTTT. Full variable domain (missing parts from reference TRBV19 and TRBJ1-1): DGGITQSPKYLFRKEGQNVTLSCEQNLNHDAMYWYRQDPGQGLRLIYYSQIVNDFQKGDIAEGYSVSREKKESFPLTVTSAQKNPTAFYLCASRPGHRGVNTEAFFGQGTRLTVV.

V usage is TRBV30 and J usage is TRBJ2-7; 9 bases agree with TRBD2. V was pared by 0 bases and J by 4 bases, with 4 bases of the junction left unmatched. CDR1 GTSNPN and CDR2 SVGIG come from the germline V gene (reference sequence). The CDR3 totals 14 residues. DNA of the CDR3: TGTGCCTGGAGTGTTACTAGCGGGCGTTACGAGCAGTACTTC. It translates to CAWSVTSGRYEQYF.